The 15 T cell receptor beta chains below were found in one sample sequenced in a study of blood T cell repertoires in COVID-19 (dated by TCRdb to the early 2020s). Receptor amplification or capture employed the immunoSEQ multiplex PCR assay. TCRdb stores this immuneACCESS table with in-frame sequences only. Part of the clones is absent; in the studies checked, under half of the shortfall reflects unresolved V genes, and no reason is known for the rest. This sample has 200,000 to 250,000 clones in its table, and 65% to 85% of those were observed once. The top ten clones comprise 5.5% to 7.5% of the sample. The source material was PBMCs or T cells enriched from blood (not recorded which). Receptors were obtained from a woman aged 40 to 50 who had recovered from COVID-19.

Here the CDR3 DNA reads TGTGCCAGTAGTATAGGTCTGCACAACAATGAGCAGTTCTTC. Amino acid sequence: CASSIGLHNNEQFF. The V call is TRBV19, the J call TRBJ2-1; D gene unclear. V lost 1 base and J 5 bases, leaving 9 bases between the germline ends. This CDR3 is 14 amino acids long. CDR1 LNHDA and CDR2 SQIVND come from the germline V gene (reference sequence).

This chain connects TRBV2 to TRBJ2-1; D not resolved. CDR1 is SNHLY, CDR2 FYNNEI, per germline. V was cut by 6 bases and J by 7 bases, with 19 bases left in between. The CDR3 runs 15 residues. The CDR3 sequence: CASRPIVSNQNEQFF. The CDR3 DNA is TGTGCCAGCAGGCCGATAGTATCCAACCAAAATGAGCAGTTCTTC.

A single count supports this clone. The CDR3 reads CASSYVQGRGYTF. CDR3 coding DNA: TGTGCCAGCAGTTACGTACAGGGGCGCGGCTACACCTTC. V usage is TRBV6-5 and J usage is TRBJ1-2; 7 positions match TRBD1. Germline V gene lookup returns CDR1 MNHEY and CDR2 SVGAGI. This CDR3 is 13 amino acids long. J gave up 8 bases and V 2 bases, and 5 bases lay outside the gene matches.

V and J are TRBV7-2 and TRBJ1-5; D is undetermined. The CDR3 sequence is 13 residues long. V lost 5 bases and J 16 bases, leaving 21 bases between the germline ends. Germline V gives CDR1 SGHTA, CDR2 FQGNSA. CDR3 protein: CASSPTGGRGQHF. CDR3 nucleotide sequence: TGTGCCAGCAGCCCCACTGGAGGGAGAGGTCAACATTTT.

The sample holds one count of this clone. The rearrangement uses TRBV11-3 and TRBJ1-5; D gene uncertain. Between the trimmed V and J ends, which lost 0 bases and 8 bases, there was a span of 8 bases. This CDR3 has 13 amino acids. Germline V CDR1 and CDR2: SGHNT, YENEEA. Here the CDR3 DNA reads TGTGCCAGCAGCTTAGAGGGAGAGGAGCCCCAGCATTTT. It translates to CASSLEGEEPQHF.

This chain uses TRBV5-4 with TRBJ1-1; D is possibly TRBD1 (5 bases). Trimming cost V 0 bases and J 4 bases, with 13 bases left between them. Germline V gives CDR1 SGHNT, CDR2 YYREEE (reference sequence). The length of the CDR3 is 15 residues. CDR3 nucleotides: TGTGCCAGCAGCTTGGATGGGAGGGGAGGCACTGAAGCTTTCTTT. It codes for CASSLDGRGGTEAFF.

The rearrangement links TRBV5-1 to TRBJ2-2; weak D call: TRBD1 (5 bases). This CDR3 comprises 14 residues. V lost 4 bases and J 8 bases, leaving 15 bases between the germline ends. CDR1 and CDR2 from the germline V gene are SGHRS and YFSETQ. CDR3 DNA sequence: TGCGCCAGCAGCGAAGGGGTTCTAATGGGGGAGCTGTTTTTT. It is translated as CASSEGVLMGELFF.

The chain has TRBV18 and TRBJ2-7; 7 nucleotides agree with TRBD2. Germline V gives CDR1 KGHSH, CDR2 LQKENI. With 0 bases clipped from V and 3 bases from J, the junction kept 11 bases outside the gene matches. This CDR3 has 17 residues. The CDR3 DNA reads TGTGCCAGCTCACCACCGATCAGCGGGGCGAATCGCTACGAGCAGTACTTC. As protein: CASSPPISGANRYEQYF.

This clone was recorded a few times. In DNA, the CDR3 is TGTGCCAGCAGCTTGTTCGGTAATTCCTACGAGCAGTACTTC. It translates to CASSLFGNSYEQYF. The chain employs TRBV5-6 and TRBJ2-7, with D unresolved. The CDR3 has 14 residues. Germline V gene sequence: CDR1 SGHDT, CDR2 YYEEEE. V lost 1 base and J 1 base, leaving 9 bases between the germline ends.

V and J are TRBV2 and TRBJ2-7; tentatively, D is TRBD1 (5 bases). V lost 5 bases to trimming and J lost 4 bases, with 15 bases between them. CDR3 length equals 14 residues. Germline assignment: CDR1 SNHLY and CDR2 FYNNEI. CDR3 protein: CASSISTDTYEQYF. The CDR3 DNA is TGTGCCAGCAGTATCTCGACAGACACTTACGAGCAGTACTTC.

This chain uses TRBV5-1 with TRBJ2-5; 9 positions match TRBD1. The junction had 9 bases not matched to a gene; V was cut back by 4 bases and J by 2 bases. From germline, CDR1 is SGHRS and CDR2 YFSETQ. This CDR3 comprises 16 residues. This CDR3 reads CASSLAGQGGQETQYF. The CDR3 nucleotides are TGCGCCAGCAGCCTCGCGGGACAGGGTGGACAAGAGACCCAGTACTTC.

The chain uses TRBV7-9 and TRBJ2-6; 9 bases fit TRBD1. The CDR3 has 19 residues. The germline V gene encodes CDR1 SEHNR and CDR2 FQNEAQ (reference sequence). V shed 5 bases, J shed 4 bases, and the junction held 15 bases outside the gene matches. The CDR3 DNA is TGTGCCAGCAGCATCCGGGACAGGGAAACTCCGGGAGGGGCCAACGTCCTGACTTTC. This codes for CASSIRDRETPGGANVLTF.

V and J are TRBV12-2 and TRBJ2-7; TRBD2, the D gene given by the table, was not confirmed from the DNA. TRBV12-2 is annotated as a pseudogene. The CDR3 is 17 amino acids. For the CDR3, the DNA is TGTGCAAGTCGCGAGAAGCGACTAGCGGCTAGCTCCTACGAGCAGTACGTC. It encodes CASREKRLAASSYEQYV.

The gene calls are TRBV12-3 or TRBV12-4 and TRBJ1-1, with D hard to call. Trimming cost V 5 bases and J 3 bases, with 10 bases left between them. This CDR3 comprises 13 residues. This CDR3 reads CASSSQVDTEAFF. The CDR3 DNA is TGTGCCAGCAGTAGTCAGGTCGACACTGAAGCTTTCTTT.

This sequence joins TRBV3-1 (or the pseudogene TRBV3-2) and TRBJ1-2, with a weak D call TRBD1 (6 bases). Trimming took off 1 base at V and 7 bases at J, with 13 bases between the two ends. The CDR3 contains 14 residues. The germline V gene has CDR1 LGHDT and CDR2 YNNKEL (reference sequence). The CDR3 nucleotides read TGTGCCAGCAGCCAAGTACAGGGTCTTGGTGGCTACACCTTC. Translating gives CASSQVQGLGGYTF.